The clone carrying this T cell receptor beta chain was observed a single time. Its specificity is not known. V was pared by 5 bases and J by 7 bases, with 13 bases of the junction left unmatched. Germline CDR1 and CDR2: MDHEN and SYDVKM. The CDR3 has 16 amino acids. The data are from a study of cytomegalovirus exposure and HLA in healthy donors. Study observations and caveats: In vitro confirmation showed a few CMV-associated chains to be CMV antigen specific. A list of about 180 TCR beta chains associated with cytomegalovirus was given.

TCRdb's copy holds only in-frame clones and misses some; the assay was immunoSEQ multiplex PCR. In the table there are about 280,000 clones, roughly 90% of which are singletons. The sequencing input was PBMCs. The sequence was obtained from a woman between 18 and 29 years old in good health and CMV-seronegative. This chain connects TRBV28 to TRBJ2-3, with 9 bases lining up with TRBD2. For the CDR3, the DNA is TGTGCCAGCAGTCACCGTGCGGGAGGGTATCGGAATACGCAGTATTTT. Protein product: CASSHRAGGYRNTQYF.